The 21 T cell receptor beta chains listed next were all sequenced from one sample in a study of blood T cell repertoires in COVID-19 (dated by TCRdb to the early 2020s). Libraries were built with the immunoSEQ multiplex PCR assay. TCRdb took this table from immuneACCESS and kept in-frame rearrangements with V and J called. Such tables lack part of the clones; where checked against another copy, unresolved V genes explain under half of the gap, and the rest is unexplained. This sample comprises over 140,000 clones, 75% to 80% of them detected only once. The top ten constitute 2.5% to 3% of the sample. Sequencing was done on a sample of PBMCs or T cells enriched from blood (not recorded which). The receptors come from a woman between 45 and 65 years old who had recovered from COVID-19.

This clone was detected once. At the DNA level, this CDR3 is encoded by other sequences in the same sample as well. This chain joins TRBV5-1 and TRBJ1-2; 7 positions agree with TRBD1. Germline V gene data show CDR1 as SGHRS and CDR2 as YFSETQ. V dropped 0 bases and J dropped 2; count of bases not matched to a gene: 4. CDR3 length: 15 residues. The CDR3 reads CASSLVQGGNYGYTF. In DNA form, the CDR3 reads TGCGCCAGCAGCTTGGTGCAGGGGGGAAACTATGGCTACACCTTC.

The rearrangement joins TRBV10-3 to TRBJ1-5, with D uncertain. Germline-derived CDR1 and CDR2 are ENHRY and SYGVKD. V was cut by 4 bases and J by 0 bases, with 10 bases left in between. This CDR3 is built from 15 residues. The CDR3 region has the DNA TGTGCCATCAGTGGCCAGAGCGATAGCAATCAGCCCCAGCATTTT. Translated, it gives CAISGQSDSNQPQHF.

CDR3 protein: CASSFGTGGDQPQHF. CDR3 sequence (DNA): TGTGCCAGCAGCTTCGGGACAGGGGGCGATCAGCCCCAGCATTTT. The V call is TRBV7-2, the J call TRBJ1-5; 12 bases agree with TRBD1. The CDR3 loop spans 15 amino acids. Germline loops: CDR1 SGHTA, CDR2 FQGNSA. J gave up 5 bases and V 3 bases, and 2 bases lay outside the gene matches.

For the CDR3, the DNA is TGTGCCAGCAGCCGGAATAGCGGGAATTTCTACGAGCAGTACTTC. Its translation: CASSRNSGNFYEQYF. The V call is TRBV3-1 (or the pseudogene TRBV3-2), the J call TRBJ2-7; 8 nucleotides align to TRBD2. Germline CDR1 LGHDT, CDR2 YNNKEL (reference sequence). This CDR3 contains 15 residues. After removal of 4 bases from V and 3 bases from J, the junction contained 8 bases not matched to a gene.

The chain joins TRBV6-5 to TRBJ2-7; TRBD2 matches at 7 bases. This CDR3 is built from 13 residues. The ends lost 6 bases at V and 3 bases at J; junction bases unmatched: 5. CDR1 is MNHEY, CDR2 SVGAGI, per germline. The CDR3 spells CASSREELYEQYF. The CDR3 bases are TGTGCCAGCAGCCGGGAGGAGCTCTACGAGCAGTACTTC.

The chain carries TRBV10-3 and TRBJ2-1; possibly TRBD2 for D (5 bases). CDR1 ENHRY and CDR2 SYGVKD come from the germline V gene. CDR3 length: 12 amino acids. The V gene lost 6 bases and the J gene lost 7 bases, with 10 bases spanning the gap. The CDR3 protein is CAIRGGDNEQFF. The CDR3 region has the DNA TGTGCCATCAGAGGAGGAGATAATGAGCAGTTCTTC.

The sample holds a few counts of this clone. This rearrangement joins TRBV5-1 to TRBJ2-2; TRBD1 agrees at 7 bases. Germline CDR1 SGHRS, CDR2 YFSETQ. This CDR3 is 17 amino acids long. V shed 4 bases and J 6 bases; nucleotides not matched to a gene: 15. The CDR3 DNA follows: TGCGCCAGCAGCCTCATAGGGGGCCCCTTAACGGCCGGGGAGCTGTTTTTT. Its protein is CASSLIGGPLTAGELFF.

The chain links TRBV6-1 to TRBJ1-1; D uncertain. V was shortened by 2 bases and J by 3 bases, with 7 bases between the two germline ends. The CDR3 extends over 13 amino acids. The V gene's germline CDR1 is MNHNS and CDR2 SASEGT. The CDR3: CASSEITDTEAFF. Here the CDR3 DNA reads TGTGCCAGCAGTGAAATAACAGACACTGAAGCTTTCTTT.

The V call is TRBV25-1, the J call TRBJ2-6, with D hard to call. V was pared by 0 bases and J by 2 bases, with 8 bases between. Germline CDR1 and CDR2: MGHDK and SYGVNS. CDR3 length: 16 residues. The CDR3 DNA follows: TGTGCCAGCAGTGAATACCCCCTAGCTGGGGCCAACGTCCTGACTTTC. It yields the protein CASSEYPLAGANVLTF. The whole variable domain, filled in from reference TRBV25-1 and TRBJ2-6, reads EADIYQTPRYLVIGTGKKITLECSQTMGHDKMYWYQQDPGMELHLIHYSYGVNSTEKGDLSSESTVSRIRTEHFPLTLESARPSHTSQYLCASSEYPLAGANVLTFGAGSRLTVL.

The chain links TRBV2 to TRBJ1-4; D possibly corresponds to TRBD1 (6 bases). Germline V CDR1 and CDR2: SNHLY, FYNNEI. Trimming removed 6 bases from V and 3 bases from J, with 17 bases in between. This CDR3 spans 16 amino acids. The CDR3 loop is CASSLTGLGANEKLFF. CDR3 DNA: TGTGCCAGCAGCTTGACAGGACTGGGTGCTAATGAAAAACTGTTTTTT.

This clone has only one observation. The gene calls are TRBV7-2 and TRBJ1-2; D gene unclear. CDR1 and CDR2 from the germline V gene are SGHTA and FQGNSA. The CDR3 sequence is 14 residues long. V was cut by 5 bases and J by 0 bases, with 10 bases left in between. The CDR3 region is CASSHLRANYGYTF. CDR3 bases: TGTGCCAGCAGCCACCTTCGGGCTAACTATGGCTACACCTTC.

This chain joins TRBV5-6 and TRBJ1-2; TRBD1 matches at 7 bases. Germline V lookup: CDR1 SGHDT, CDR2 YYEEEE. The CDR3 contains 15 residues. V dropped 0 bases and J dropped 1; count of bases not matched to a gene: 3. DNA for the CDR3: TGTGCCAGCAGCTTGGCAGGGGGATTTAACTATGGCTACACCTTC. It is translated as CASSLAGGFNYGYTF.

This clone has only a few counts. The chain's CDR3 is CASSLQGKGTEAFF. In DNA form, the CDR3 reads TGTGCCAGCAGCCTACAGGGGAAGGGGACTGAAGCTTTCTTT. V and J are TRBV7-3 and TRBJ1-1; TRBD1 aligns across 7 bases. This CDR3 contains 14 residues. Germline V lookup: CDR1 SGHTA, CDR2 FQGTGA. Trimming took 5 bases from V and 5 from J; bases not matched to a gene: 8.

The V call is TRBV28, the J call TRBJ1-1; maybe TRBD1 (6 bases). V gave up 8 bases and J gave up 7 bases, with 23 bases separating them. The CDR3 sequence is 15 residues long. The germline V gene has CDR1 MDHEN and CDR2 SYDVKM. The CDR3 protein is CASGPLSGGQSEAFF. The CDR3 DNA is TGTGCCAGCGGGCCCTTGAGTGGGGGACAAAGTGAAGCTTTCTTT.

The chain carries TRBV14 and TRBJ2-3; TRBD2 matches at 10 bases. The germline V gene encodes CDR1 SGHDN and CDR2 FVKESK. V lost 0 bases and J lost 0; bases outside the gene matches: 3. The CDR3 has 17 amino acids. The CDR3 loop is CASSQDLAGGSTDTQYF. For the CDR3, the DNA is TGTGCCAGCAGCCAAGATTTAGCGGGGGGCAGCACAGATACGCAGTATTTT.

With respect to this clone: The sample carries other DNA sequences with the same CDR3. V and J are TRBV19 and TRBJ1-2; 8 bases are shared with TRBD1. Unmatched junction bases numbered 3, after V lost 5 bases and J lost 4 bases. This CDR3 is 13 amino acids long. The V gene's germline CDR1 is LNHDA and CDR2 SQIVND (reference sequence). CDR3 sequence: CASSPDRGYGYTF. The CDR3 DNA reads as TGTGCCAGTAGTCCCGACAGGGGCTATGGCTACACCTTC.

The V call is TRBV28, the J call TRBJ1-5, with 8 bases aligning to TRBD1. Germline V gives CDR1 MDHEN, CDR2 SYDVKM. Trimming cost V 6 bases and J 2 bases; bases outside gene matches: 3. This CDR3 is 14 amino acids long. The CDR3 DNA follows: TGTGCCAGCAGCCTGGGACAGGGCAATCAGCCCCAGCATTTT. Its protein is CASSLGQGNQPQHF.

The chain is built from TRBV28 and TRBJ2-7, with D perhaps matching TRBD1 (5 bases). Trimming shortened V by 3 bases and J by 5 bases, and 14 bases separated the two germline ends. Germline-derived CDR1 and CDR2 are MDHEN and SYDVKM. The CDR3 contains 14 residues. In DNA, the CDR3 is TGTGCCAGCAGTTTGGCAGGGAATATCGACGAGCAGTACTTC. Protein: CASSLAGNIDEQYF.

CDR3 loop: CASSTTRGPSGNTIYF. The CDR3 DNA reads TGTGCCAGCAGTACCACTAGGGGGCCCTCTGGAAACACCATATATTTT. The chain couples TRBV11-2 to TRBJ1-3, with 7 positions matching TRBD1. Trimming at V came to 6 bases and at J to 0 bases, leaving 8 bases not matched to a gene. CDR1 and CDR2 (germline): SGHAT, FQNNGV. The CDR3 has 16 amino acids.

This sequence joins TRBV27 and TRBJ2-3; 8 nucleotides agree with TRBD1. V was clipped by 5 bases and J by 2 bases; unmatched bases: 12. From germline, CDR1 is MNHEY and CDR2 SMNVEV (reference sequence). This CDR3 spans 17 amino acids. CDR3 nucleotide sequence: TGTGCCAGCAGTCTCCCAGGGACAGGAGAAAACACAGATACGCAGTATTTT. This encodes CASSLPGTGENTDTQYF.

This clone appeared a few times. The J gene is TRBJ1-5, the V gene TRBV7-9, with D hard to call. The CDR3 runs 12 residues. V was trimmed by 5 bases and J by 5 bases, leaving 7 bases between them. Germline CDR1 and CDR2: SEHNR and FQNEAQ (reference sequence). The CDR3 protein is CASSLQDQPQHF. CDR3 in DNA: TGTGCCAGCAGCCTGCAGGATCAGCCCCAGCATTTT. Drawing the rest from reference TRBV7-9 and TRBJ1-5, the complete variable domain is DTGVSQNPRHKITKRGQNVTFRCDPISEHNRLYWYRQTLGQGPEFLTYFQNEAQLEKSRLLSDRFSAERPKGSFSTLEIQRTEQGDSAMYLCASSLQDQPQHFGDGTRLSIL.